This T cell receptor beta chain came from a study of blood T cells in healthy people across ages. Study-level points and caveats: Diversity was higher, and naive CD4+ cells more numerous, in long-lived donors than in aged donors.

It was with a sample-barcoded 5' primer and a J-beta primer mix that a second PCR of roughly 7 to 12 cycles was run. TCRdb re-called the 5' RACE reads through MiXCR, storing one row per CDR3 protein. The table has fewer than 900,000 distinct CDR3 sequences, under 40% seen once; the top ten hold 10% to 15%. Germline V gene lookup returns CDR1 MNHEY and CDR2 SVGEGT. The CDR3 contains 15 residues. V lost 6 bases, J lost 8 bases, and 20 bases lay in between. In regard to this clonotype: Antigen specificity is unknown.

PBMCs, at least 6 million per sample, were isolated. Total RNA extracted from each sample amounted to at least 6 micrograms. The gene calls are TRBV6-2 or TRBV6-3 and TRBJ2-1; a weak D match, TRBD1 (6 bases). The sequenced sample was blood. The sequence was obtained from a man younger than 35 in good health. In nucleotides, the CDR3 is TGTGCCAGCAGCGCTGGGGGCGGATTCATCGATGAGCAGTTCTTC. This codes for CASSAGGGFIDEQFF.